This T cell receptor beta chain emerged from a study of identifying expanded T cells in peripheral blood. During the collection period, no donor immune events like infections were recorded. Germline CDR1 LNHDA, CDR2 SQIVND (reference sequence). This CDR3 contains 13 residues. V was shortened by 9 bases and J by 0 bases, with 11 bases between the two germline ends. TCRdb's table, derived via immunoSEQ multiplex PCR, lists solely in-frame clones and lacks some. The table has more than 85,000 clones, about nine tenths seen once. This chain links TRBV19 with TRBJ1-1, with no clear D. This clonotype originated in a person between 18 and 75 years old in good health. Sample: blood. CDR3 sequence: CASTNMMNTEAFF. DNA of the CDR3: TGTGCCAGCACAAATATGATGAACACTGAAGCTTTCTTT.